The clone carrying this TCR beta chain has a single count. Its target is unknown. The PCR ran on 60 Vbeta and 13 Jbeta primers. Sequencing was performed with immunoSEQ multiplex PCR; in TCRdb, only in-frame clones are kept and a portion is missing. The table lists roughly 130,000 clones, 80% of them singletons. Germline CDR1 and CDR2: MGHRA and YSYEKL. There are 17 residues in the CDR3. Trimming took 1 base from V and 2 from J, leaving 18 bases between them. These data originate in a study of cytomegalovirus exposure and HLA in healthy donors. Findings and limits, study-wide: Association of a missense DCLRE1C variant with TCR beta V- and J-gene trimming was reported in a later analysis.

The sequencing input was PBMCs. The rearrangement joins TRBV4-1 to TRBJ2-7, with D perhaps matching TRBD2 (6 bases). The source is a man under 40 in good health and CMV-seronegative. Written as DNA, the CDR3 is TGCGCCAGCAGCCAAGGTCATGACGTCACGGGGGCCTACGAGCAGTACTTC. Encoded protein: CASSQGHDVTGAYEQYF.